These 20 T cell receptor beta chains share one sample of origin, sequenced in a study of cytomegalovirus exposure and HLA in healthy donors. The PCR employed 60 Vbeta primers together with 13 Jbeta primers. Assay: immunoSEQ multiplex PCR; the TCRdb copy retains only in-frame clones and omits some. The sample has 150,000 to 200,000 clones; about 9.4% are singletons. The sequenced material came from PBMCs. The receptors derive from a woman under 40 in good health and CMV-seropositive.

This clone appeared a few times. V gene TRBV19 combines with J gene TRBJ2-3; 13 bases align to TRBD2. With 4 bases clipped from V and 3 bases from J, the junction kept 4 bases outside the gene matches. Germline V CDR1 and CDR2: LNHDA, SQIVND (reference sequence). CDR3 length equals 16 residues. Here the CDR3 DNA reads TGTGCCAGTAGTAGGACTAGCGGGAGAGGAACAGATACGCAGTATTTT. This gives the protein CASSRTSGRGTDTQYF.

The chain carries TRBV6-1 and TRBJ2-7; TRBD1 is a possible D gene (6 bases). The V and J ends lost 2 bases and 0 bases respectively, with 17 bases between them. CDR1 and CDR2 (germline): MNHNS, SASEGT. CDR3 length: 17 amino acids. CDR3 in DNA: TGTGCCAGCAGTGAACCCTACAGGGAACTCTCCTCCTACGAGCAGTACTTC. Encoded protein: CASSEPYRELSSYEQYF.

This rearrangement joins TRBV19 to TRBJ2-1, with D perhaps TRBD2 (5 bases). Per the germline V gene, CDR1 is LNHDA and CDR2 is SQIVND (reference sequence). The CDR3 consists of 15 residues. With 6 bases removed from V and 0 bases from J, the gap between germline ends came to 12 bases. CDR3 sequence (DNA): TGTGCCAGTAGAAGGACTGCGGACTCCTACAATGAGCAGTTCTTC. It specifies CASRRTADSYNEQFF.

This sequence joins TRBV5-1 and TRBJ2-5, with 9 bases that match TRBD1. From germline, CDR1 is SGHRS and CDR2 YFSETQ. CDR3 size: 14 residues. V trimming: 2 bases; J trimming: 4 bases; junction bases outside the gene matches: 3. For the CDR3, the DNA is TGCGCCAGCAGCTTAACAGGGGGCCCAGAGACCCAGTACTTC. It translates to CASSLTGGPETQYF.

This clone was detected a few times. This sequence joins TRBV30 and TRBJ2-2; 11 positions agree with TRBD2. Germline V lookup: CDR1 GTSNPN, CDR2 SVGIG (reference sequence). The V and J ends lost 3 bases and 1 base, in that order; junction bases with no gene match: 4. The CDR3 runs to 16 residues. CDR3 DNA: TGTGCCTGGAGGATAGCGGGAGGGTGGAACACCGGGGAGCTGTTTTTT. This translates into CAWRIAGGWNTGELFF. The whole variable domain, filled in from reference TRBV30 and TRBJ2-2, reads SQTIHQWPATLVQPVGSPLSLECTVEGTSNPNLYWYRQAAGRGLQLLFYSVGIGQISSEVPQNLSASRPQDRQFILSSKKLLLSDSGFYLCAWRIAGGWNTGELFFGEGSRLTVL.

The chain uses TRBV10-3 and TRBJ2-5; D may be TRBD2 (5 bases). This CDR3 comprises 13 residues. V shed 0 bases and J shed 7 bases, with 9 bases lying between them. The germline V gene encodes CDR1 ENHRY and CDR2 SYGVKD. CDR3 amino acids: CAISESEAGTQYF. The CDR3 bases are TGTGCCATCAGTGAGTCTGAGGCGGGGACCCAGTACTTC.

The chain is built from TRBV27 and TRBJ1-1; unclear D gene. Germline loops: CDR1 MNHEY, CDR2 SMNVEV (reference sequence). V was clipped by 8 bases and J by 1 base, with 8 bases between them. CDR3 length equals 12 residues. CDR3 coding DNA: TGTGCCAGCGGAGTGGAGAACACTGAAGCTTTCTTT. Its protein product is CASGVENTEAFF.

V and J are TRBV27 and TRBJ2-3; D call uncertain. Deletions cut 0 bases from V and 1 base from J, with 5 bases between. The CDR3 totals 14 residues. Germline V gene sequence: CDR1 MNHEY, CDR2 SMNVEV (reference sequence). In nucleotides, the CDR3 is TGTGCCAGCAGTTTATCAGAGGGCACAGATACGCAGTATTTT. This codes for CASSLSEGTDTQYF.

This chain links TRBV6-5 with TRBJ2-5; TRBD1 agrees at 8 bases. The CDR3 loop spans 13 amino acids. The trim removed 3 bases at V and 9 bases at J, leaving 6 bases unmatched. Germline-derived CDR1 and CDR2 are MNHEY and SVGAGI. The CDR3 sequence: CASSYSIQGAQYF. Here the CDR3 DNA reads TGTGCCAGCAGTTATTCGATACAGGGGGCCCAGTACTTC.

The rearrangement uses TRBV30 and TRBJ1-1; 8 bases align to TRBD1. CDR1 GTSNPN and CDR2 SVGIG come from the germline V gene (reference sequence). This CDR3 comprises 14 residues. The ends lost 2 bases at V and 0 bases at J; junction bases unmatched: 2. The CDR3 DNA reads TGTGCCTGGAGTAGGGACAGGTTGAACACTGAAGCTTTCTTT. The encoded protein is CAWSRDRLNTEAFF.

This clone has more than one count but fewer than ten. This chain links TRBV5-4 with TRBJ2-5, with TRBD1 matching 7 bases. CDR3 size: 12 residues. The germline V gene has CDR1 SGHNT and CDR2 YYREEE (reference sequence). Trimming took 3 bases from V and 10 from J; bases not matched to a gene: 6. DNA of the CDR3: TGTGCCAGCAGCTGGGGACAGACGAACCAGTACTTC. This encodes CASSWGQTNQYF.

This clone occurred once. The chain carries TRBV5-8 and TRBJ2-3; TRBD2 might be the D (6 bases). The CDR3 runs 14 residues. Germline CDR1 SGHTS, CDR2 YDEGEE. V lost 4 bases to trimming and J lost 0 bases, with 9 bases between them. DNA for the CDR3: TGTGCCAGCAGCATGGGACTGAGCACAGATACGCAGTATTTT. Residues: CASSMGLSTDTQYF.

This chain joins TRBV10-1 and TRBJ2-5; no firm D call. V was trimmed by 4 bases and J by 1 base, leaving 7 bases between them. This CDR3 has 13 amino acids. Per the germline V gene, CDR1 is WNHNN and CDR2 is SYGVQD (reference sequence). In nucleotides, the CDR3 is TGCGCCAGCAGTGCGGGTTCCCAAGAGACCCAGTACTTC. It is translated as CASSAGSQETQYF.

The V gene is TRBV7-6, the J gene TRBJ2-7, with no clear D. The ends were cut back, 5 bases at V and 1 base at J, with 9 bases in the middle. The CDR3 is 13 residues long. Germline V gene data show CDR1 as SGHVS and CDR2 as FNYEAQ. The CDR3 is CASSPTESYEQYF. CDR3 DNA sequence: TGTGCCAGCAGCCCTACCGAGTCCTACGAGCAGTACTTC.

The rearrangement uses TRBV5-1 and TRBJ1-2; a weak D match, TRBD1 (5 bases). V was shortened by 4 bases and J by 4 bases, with 20 bases between the two germline ends. CDR3 length: 16 residues. CDR1 is SGHRS, CDR2 YFSETQ, per germline. For the CDR3, the DNA is TGCGCCAGCAGCCTCGTATCAGGGACTTCCTTCTATGGCTACACCTTC. Translating it yields CASSLVSGTSFYGYTF.

This chain connects TRBV27 to TRBJ2-7; TRBD1 might be the D (7 bases). The length of the CDR3 is 14 residues. Trimming removed 1 base at V and 6 bases at J, with 13 bases between. Germline V gene sequence: CDR1 MNHEY, CDR2 SMNVEV (reference sequence). The CDR3 here is CASSLLAQGGEQYF. The CDR3 nucleotides read TGTGCCAGCAGTTTATTGGCTCAGGGGGGCGAGCAGTACTTC.

V usage is TRBV5-4 and J usage is TRBJ2-1; 7 positions match TRBD2. This CDR3 comprises 15 residues. Germline assignment: CDR1 SGHNT and CDR2 YYREEE (reference sequence). The V and J ends lost 1 base and 12 bases, in that order; junction bases with no gene match: 13. CDR3 in DNA: TGTGCCAGCAGCTTGTGGGCGGGAGAGACCCACGGGCAGTTCTTC. Amino acid sequence: CASSLWAGETHGQFF.

This clone was found a few times. This sequence joins TRBV7-2 and TRBJ2-7; 10 bases line up with TRBD2. CDR1 SGHTA and CDR2 FQGNSA come from the germline V gene. J was trimmed by 3 bases and V by 6 bases; bases with no gene match: 5. The CDR3 spans 14 residues. The CDR3 nucleotides read TGTGCCAGCAGGAAAGCGGGAGGGGACTACGAGCAGTACTTC. Translated: CASRKAGGDYEQYF.

This clone was seen more than once but under ten times. V usage is TRBV11-3 and J usage is TRBJ1-1, with D perhaps matching TRBD1 (5 bases). There are 13 residues in the CDR3. Trimming removed 5 bases from V and 0 bases from J, with 7 bases in between. CDR1 and CDR2 from the germline V gene are SGHNT and YENEEA. This CDR3 reads CASSAGLNTEAFF. As DNA, the CDR3 is TGTGCCAGCAGCGCAGGGTTGAACACTGAAGCTTTCTTT.

In this sample, this clone turned up a few times. The chain employs TRBV9 and TRBJ2-7; tentative D call: TRBD1 (5 bases). Germline-derived CDR1 and CDR2 are SGDLS and YYNGEE. V lost 5 bases to trimming and J lost 6 bases, with 15 bases between them. The CDR3 totals 13 residues. In DNA form, the CDR3 reads TGTGCCAGCAGTTCAGGGTTTCAAGGCGAGCAGTACTTC. Protein: CASSSGFQGEQYF. The full variable domain, in which reference TRBV9 and TRBJ2-7 provide the parts outside the CDR3, is DSGVTQTPKHLITATGQRVTLRCSPRSGDLSVYWYQQSLDQGLQFLIQYYNGEERAKGNILERFSAQQFPDLHSELNLSSLELGDSALYFCASSSGFQGEQYFGPGTRLTVT.